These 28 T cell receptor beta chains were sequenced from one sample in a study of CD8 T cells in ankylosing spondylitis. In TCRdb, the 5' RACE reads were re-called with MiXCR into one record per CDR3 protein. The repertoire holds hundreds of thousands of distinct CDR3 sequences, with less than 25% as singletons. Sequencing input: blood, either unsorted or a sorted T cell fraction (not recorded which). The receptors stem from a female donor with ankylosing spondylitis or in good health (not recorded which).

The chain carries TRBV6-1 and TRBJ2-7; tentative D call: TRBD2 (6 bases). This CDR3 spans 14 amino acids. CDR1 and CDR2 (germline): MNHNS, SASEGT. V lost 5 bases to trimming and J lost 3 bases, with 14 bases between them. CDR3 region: CASSTRRGGYEQYF. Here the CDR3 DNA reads TGTGCCAGCAGTACGAGAAGGGGAGGCTACGAGCAGTACTTC.

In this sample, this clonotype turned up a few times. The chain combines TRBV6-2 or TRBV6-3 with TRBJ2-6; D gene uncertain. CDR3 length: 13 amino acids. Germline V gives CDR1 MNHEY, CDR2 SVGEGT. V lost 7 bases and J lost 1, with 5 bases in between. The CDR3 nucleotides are TGTGCCAGCACTCCGTCTGGGGCCAACGTCCTGACTTTC. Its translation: CASTPSGANVLTF.

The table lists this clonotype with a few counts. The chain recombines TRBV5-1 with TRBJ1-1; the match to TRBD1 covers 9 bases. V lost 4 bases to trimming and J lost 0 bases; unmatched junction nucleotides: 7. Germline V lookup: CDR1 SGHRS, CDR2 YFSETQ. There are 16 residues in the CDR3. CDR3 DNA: TGCGCCAGCAGCGGATACAGGGGGCGAATGAACACTGAAGCTTTCTTT. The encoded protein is CASSGYRGRMNTEAFF.

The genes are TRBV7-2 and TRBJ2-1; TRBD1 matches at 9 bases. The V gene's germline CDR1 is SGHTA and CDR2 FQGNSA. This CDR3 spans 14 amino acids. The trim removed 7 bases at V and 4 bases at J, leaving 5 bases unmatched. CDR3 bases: TGTGCCAGCACGGGACAGGGATATTACAATGAGCAGTTCTTC. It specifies CASTGQGYYNEQFF. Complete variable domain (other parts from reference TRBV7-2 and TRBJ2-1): GAGVSQSPSNKVTEKGKDVELRCDPISGHTALYWYRQSLGQGLEFLIYFQGNSAPDKSGLPSDRFSAERTGGSVSTLTIQRTQQEDSAVYLCASTGQGYYNEQFFGPGTRLTVL.

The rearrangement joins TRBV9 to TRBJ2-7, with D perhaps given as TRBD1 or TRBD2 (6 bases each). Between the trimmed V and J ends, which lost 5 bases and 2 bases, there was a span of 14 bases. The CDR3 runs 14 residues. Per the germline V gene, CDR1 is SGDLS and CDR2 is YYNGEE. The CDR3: CASSRGGPTYEQYF. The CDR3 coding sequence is TGTGCCAGCAGTCGAGGGGGGCCCACCTACGAGCAGTACTTC.

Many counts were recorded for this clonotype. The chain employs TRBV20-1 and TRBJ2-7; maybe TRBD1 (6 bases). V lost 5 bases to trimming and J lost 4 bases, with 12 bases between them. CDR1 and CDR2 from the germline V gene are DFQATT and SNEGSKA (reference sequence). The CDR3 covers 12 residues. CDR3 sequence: CSASLGGYEQYF. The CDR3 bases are TGCAGTGCTTCCCTAGGGGGTTACGAGCAGTACTTC.

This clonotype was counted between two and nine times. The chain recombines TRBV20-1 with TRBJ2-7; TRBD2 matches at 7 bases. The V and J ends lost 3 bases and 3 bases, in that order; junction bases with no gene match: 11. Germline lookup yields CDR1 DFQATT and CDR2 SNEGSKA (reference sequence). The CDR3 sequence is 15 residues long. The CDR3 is CSARGQREVFYEQYF. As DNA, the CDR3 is TGCAGTGCTAGGGGGCAGCGGGAAGTATTCTACGAGCAGTACTTC.

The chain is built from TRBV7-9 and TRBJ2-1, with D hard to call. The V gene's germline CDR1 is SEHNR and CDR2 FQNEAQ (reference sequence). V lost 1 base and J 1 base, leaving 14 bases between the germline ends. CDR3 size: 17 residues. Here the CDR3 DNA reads TGTGCCAGCAGCTTAGGGCTAAGCGTCGCTTCCTACAATGAGCAGTTCTTC. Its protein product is CASSLGLSVASYNEQFF.

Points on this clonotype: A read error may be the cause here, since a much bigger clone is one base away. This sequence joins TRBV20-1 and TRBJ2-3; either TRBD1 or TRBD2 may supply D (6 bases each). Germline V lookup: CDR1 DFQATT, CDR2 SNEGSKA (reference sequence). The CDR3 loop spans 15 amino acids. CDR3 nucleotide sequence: TGCAGTGCAATGCGAGGGGGGTTTTCCACAGATACGCGGTATTTT. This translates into CSAMRGGFSTDTRYF.

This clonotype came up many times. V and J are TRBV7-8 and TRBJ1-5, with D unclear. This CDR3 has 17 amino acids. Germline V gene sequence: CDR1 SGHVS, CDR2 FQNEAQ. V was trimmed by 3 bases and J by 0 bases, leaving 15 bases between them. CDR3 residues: CASSLGSGFGSNQPQHF. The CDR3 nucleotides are TGTGCCAGCAGCTTGGGCAGTGGATTTGGTAGCAATCAGCCCCAGCATTTT.

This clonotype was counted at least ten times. Here the CDR3 reads CSVEEAGDIQYF. The CDR3 DNA is TGCAGCGTTGAAGAAGCCGGGGACATTCAGTACTTC. The rearrangement uses TRBV29-1 and TRBJ2-4; TRBD2 is a possible D gene (5 bases). V was trimmed by 0 bases and J by 8 bases, leaving 8 bases between them. This CDR3 contains 12 residues. Germline-derived CDR1 and CDR2 are SQVTM and ANQGSEA.

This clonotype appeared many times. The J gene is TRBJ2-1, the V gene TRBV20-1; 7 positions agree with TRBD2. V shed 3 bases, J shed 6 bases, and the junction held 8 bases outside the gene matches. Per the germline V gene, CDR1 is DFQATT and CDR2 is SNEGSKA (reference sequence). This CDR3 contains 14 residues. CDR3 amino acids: CSASRASGLNEQFF. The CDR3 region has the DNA TGCAGTGCTAGTCGGGCTAGCGGACTCAATGAGCAGTTCTTC.

Here the CDR3 reads CASSKEGTEAFF. The CDR3 region has the DNA TGTGCCAGCAGTAAAGAGGGGACTGAAGCTTTCTTT. The gene calls are TRBV6-1 and TRBJ1-1, with D tentatively TRBD1 (5 bases). Trimming shortened V by 5 bases and J by 5 bases, and 9 bases separated the two germline ends. The CDR3 contains 12 residues. Germline loops: CDR1 MNHNS, CDR2 SASEGT.

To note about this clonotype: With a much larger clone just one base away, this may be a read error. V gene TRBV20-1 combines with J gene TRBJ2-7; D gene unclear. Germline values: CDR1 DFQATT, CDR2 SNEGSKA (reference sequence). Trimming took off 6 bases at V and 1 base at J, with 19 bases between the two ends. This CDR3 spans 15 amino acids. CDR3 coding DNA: TGCAGTGCCCCTAGTCCTGTACCCCCATCCTACGAGCAGTACTTC. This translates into CSAPSPVPPSYEQYF.

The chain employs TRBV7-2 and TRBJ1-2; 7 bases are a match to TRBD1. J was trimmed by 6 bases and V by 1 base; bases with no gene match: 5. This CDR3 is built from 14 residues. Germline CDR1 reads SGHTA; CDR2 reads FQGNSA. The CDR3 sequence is CASSLGQGRHGYTF. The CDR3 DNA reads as TGTGCCAGCAGCTTAGGACAGGGTCGACATGGCTACACCTTC. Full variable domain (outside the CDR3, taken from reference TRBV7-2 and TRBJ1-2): GAGVSQSPSNKVTEKGKDVELRCDPISGHTALYWYRQSLGQGLEFLIYFQGNSAPDKSGLPSDRFSAERTGGSVSTLTIQRTQQEDSAVYLCASSLGQGRHGYTFGSGTRLTVV.

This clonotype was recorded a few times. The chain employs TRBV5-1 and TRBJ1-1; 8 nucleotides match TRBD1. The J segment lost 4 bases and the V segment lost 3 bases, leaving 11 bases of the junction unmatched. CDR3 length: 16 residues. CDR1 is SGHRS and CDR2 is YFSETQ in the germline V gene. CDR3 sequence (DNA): TGCGCCAGCAGCTCACGGACAGGGAAAAAGGGCACTGAAGCTTTCTTT. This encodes CASSSRTGKKGTEAFF. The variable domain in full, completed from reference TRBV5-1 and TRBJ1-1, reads KAGVTQTPRYLIKTRGQQVTLSCSPISGHRSVSWYQQTPGQGLQFLFEYFSETQRNKGNFPGRFSGRQFSNSRSEMNVSTLELGDSALYLCASSSRTGKKGTEAFFGQGTRLTVV.

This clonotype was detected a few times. The CDR3 loop is CASRPTGWENIQYF. Here the CDR3 DNA reads TGTGCCAGCAGGCCGACAGGTTGGGAAAACATTCAGTACTTC. V usage is TRBV6-1 and J usage is TRBJ2-4; the D gene is possibly TRBD1 (6 bases). Germline V lookup: CDR1 MNHNS, CDR2 SASEGT. V was pared by 6 bases and J by 5 bases, with 14 bases between. There are 14 residues in the CDR3.

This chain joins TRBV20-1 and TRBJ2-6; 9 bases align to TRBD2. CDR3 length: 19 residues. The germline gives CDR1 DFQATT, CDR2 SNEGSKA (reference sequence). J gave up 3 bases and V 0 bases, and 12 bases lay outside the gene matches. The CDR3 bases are TGCAGTGCTAGAGATATGGCGGGAGGGCCCCAGGGTGGGGCCAACGTCCTGACTTTC. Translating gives CSARDMAGGPQGGANVLTF.

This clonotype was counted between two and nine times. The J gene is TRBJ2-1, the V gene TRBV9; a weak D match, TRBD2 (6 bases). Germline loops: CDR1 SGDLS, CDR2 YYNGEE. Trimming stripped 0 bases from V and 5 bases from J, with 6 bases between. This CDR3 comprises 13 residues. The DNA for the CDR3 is TGTGCCAGCAGCGTAGGGACTAACAATGAGCAGTTCTTC. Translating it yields CASSVGTNNEQFF. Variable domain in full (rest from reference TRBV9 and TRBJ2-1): DSGVTQTPKHLITATGQRVTLRCSPRSGDLSVYWYQQSLDQGLQFLIQYYNGEERAKGNILERFSAQQFPDLHSELNLSSLELGDSALYFCASSVGTNNEQFFGPGTRLTVL.

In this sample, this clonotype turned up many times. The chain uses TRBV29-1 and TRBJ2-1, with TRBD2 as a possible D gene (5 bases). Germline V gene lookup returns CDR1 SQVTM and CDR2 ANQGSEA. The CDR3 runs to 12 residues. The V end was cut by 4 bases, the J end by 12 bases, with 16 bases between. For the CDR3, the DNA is TGCAGCGTTGGGTCCCTTCGGGCGGGGCAGTTCTTC. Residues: CSVGSLRAGQFF.

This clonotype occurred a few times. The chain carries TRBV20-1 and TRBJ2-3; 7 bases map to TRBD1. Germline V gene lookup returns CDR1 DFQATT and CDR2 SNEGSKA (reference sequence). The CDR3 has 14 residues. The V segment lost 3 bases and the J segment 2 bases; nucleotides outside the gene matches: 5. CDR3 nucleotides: TGCAGTGCTAGTCGACAGGGCTTCACAGATACGCAGTATTTT. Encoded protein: CSASRQGFTDTQYF.

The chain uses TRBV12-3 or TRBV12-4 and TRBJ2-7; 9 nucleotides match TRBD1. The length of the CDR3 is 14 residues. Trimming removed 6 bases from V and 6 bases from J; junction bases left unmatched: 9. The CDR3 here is CASRPGTGFGEQYF. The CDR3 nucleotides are TGTGCCAGCAGGCCCGGGACAGGGTTTGGCGAGCAGTACTTC.

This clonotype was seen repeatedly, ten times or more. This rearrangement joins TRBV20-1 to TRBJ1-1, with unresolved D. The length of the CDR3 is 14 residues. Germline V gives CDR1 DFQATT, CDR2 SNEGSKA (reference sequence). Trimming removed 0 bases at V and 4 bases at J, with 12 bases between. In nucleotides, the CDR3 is TGCAGTGCTAGAGATTTTAAGGGAGCCACTGAAGCTTTCTTT. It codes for CSARDFKGATEAFF.

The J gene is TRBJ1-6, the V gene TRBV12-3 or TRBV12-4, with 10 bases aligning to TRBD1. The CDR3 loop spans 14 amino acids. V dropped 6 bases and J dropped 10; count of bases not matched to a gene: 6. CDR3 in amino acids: CASSRQGARSPLHF. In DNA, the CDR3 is TGTGCCAGCAGCCGACAGGGGGCGAGGTCACCCCTCCACTTT.

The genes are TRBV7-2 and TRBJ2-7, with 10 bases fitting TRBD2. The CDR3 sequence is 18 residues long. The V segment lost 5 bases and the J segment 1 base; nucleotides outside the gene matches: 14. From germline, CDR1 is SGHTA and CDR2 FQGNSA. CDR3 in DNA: TGTGCCAGCAGCACGCTCCCCCCGCTAGCGGGAGTATCCTACGAGCAGTACTTC. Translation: CASSTLPPLAGVSYEQYF.

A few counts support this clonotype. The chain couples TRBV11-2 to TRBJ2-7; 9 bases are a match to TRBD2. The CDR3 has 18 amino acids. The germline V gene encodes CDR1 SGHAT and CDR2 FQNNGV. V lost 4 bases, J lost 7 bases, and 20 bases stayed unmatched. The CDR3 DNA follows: TGTGCCAGCAGCTCGCAAATGTTTATAGCGGGAGCCGCAGGGGAGCAGTACTTC. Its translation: CASSSQMFIAGAAGEQYF.

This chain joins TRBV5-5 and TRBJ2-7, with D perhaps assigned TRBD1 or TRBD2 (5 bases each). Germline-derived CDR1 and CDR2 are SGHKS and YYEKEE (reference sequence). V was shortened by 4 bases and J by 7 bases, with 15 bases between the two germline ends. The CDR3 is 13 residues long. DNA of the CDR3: TGTGCCAGCAGCCCGGACACCTCGGGGGAGCAGTACTTC. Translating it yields CASSPDTSGEQYF.

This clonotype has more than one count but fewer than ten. The CDR3 DNA reads as TGTGCCATCACCGCGGACAGGGGGTTTGAAGCTTTCTTT. This gives the protein CAITADRGFEAFF. The chain carries TRBV10-3 and TRBJ1-1; 10 nucleotides match TRBD1. The CDR3 runs 13 residues. V shed 7 bases, J shed 7 bases, and the junction held 6 bases outside the gene matches. Germline V gene data show CDR1 as ENHRY and CDR2 as SYGVKD.